The rows below give T cell receptor beta chains drawn from one sample of a study of T cell repertoires in cytomegalovirus infection. MiXCR, applied by TCRdb to the reads, yields one record per CDR3 protein. The sample records about 530,000 distinct CDR3 sequences, approximately 26% being singletons. The sequenced sample consisted of PBMCs. The receptors stem from a human donor in good health (CMV status not recorded). Some clones in this sample may be carry-over from other donors' samples. Both conserved end residues are part of each CDR3. A D gene is named only where the DNA matches it firmly. Part of the rows lack a size; the others show once, few, many or a class for expanded clones.

-	few	TRBV6-6	TRBJ2-7	TGTGCCAGCAGCGCCCGGGACGAGCAGTACTTC	CASSARDEQYF
TRBD2	-	TRBV28	TRBJ2-2	TGTGCCAGCAGCTCCCTAGCGGGAGGGTACAACACCGGGGAGCTGTTTTTT	CASSSLAGGYNTGELFF
-	few	TRBV6-2/TRBV6-3	TRBJ2-1	TGTGCCAGCAGCCCGTTGTGGCAGGGGATTTACAATGAGCAGTTCTTC	CASSPLWQGIYNEQFF
TRBD2	-	TRBV15	TRBJ2-1	TGTGCCACCAGCGGGTTGACTAGCGGGTTTTACAATGAGCAGTTCTTC	CATSGLTSGFYNEQFF
-	many	TRBV11-2	TRBJ2-5	TGTGCCAGCAGCTCACCCCAGCTACAAGAGACCCAGTACTTC	CASSSPQLQETQYF
-	many	TRBV4-3	TRBJ1-1	TGCGCCAGCAGCCAAGATTCGGGCAGAAACACTGAAGCTTTCTTT	CASSQDSGRNTEAFF
-	-	TRBV6-8	TRBJ2-2	TGTGCCAGCAGTTTACGACGGTTCGCGAACACCGGGGAGCTGTTTTTT	CASSLRRFANTGELFF
TRBD1	many	TRBV7-8	TRBJ2-5	TGTGCCAGCAGCTTAGAGGGACAGAGGGAGACCCAGTACTTC	CASSLEGQRETQYF
TRBD1	-	TRBV6-5	TRBJ1-3	TGTGCCAGCAGTCCCCGACAGGGGGCATCTGGAAACACCATATATTTT	CASSPRQGASGNTIYF
-	many	TRBV11-2	TRBJ2-3	TGTGCCAGCAGCCCGGCCGGTAGAGCAGATACGCAGTATTTT	CASSPAGRADTQYF
TRBD2	-	TRBV27	TRBJ2-5	TGTGCCAGCAGTTTGGGTCGGACTAGCGGGAGATTTGTGAAGACCCAGTACTTC	CASSLGRTSGRFVKTQYF
TRBD2	-	TRBV7-3	TRBJ2-3	TGTGCCAGCAGCTTAACTAGCGGGAGGCGAGATACGCAGTATTTT	CASSLTSGRRDTQYF
-	-	TRBV20-1	TRBJ1-2	TGCAGTGCTAGAGATTTTCAGGAAGGCTACACCTTC	CSARDFQEGYTF
TRBD1	-	TRBV9	TRBJ1-1	TGTGCCAGCAGCGTCGGCCTAGGGACAGGGGGAACTGAAGCTTTCTTT	CASSVGLGTGGTEAFF
-	-	TRBV5-1	TRBJ2-7	TGCGCCAGCAGCTTAAAGGCGAACGAGCAGTACTTC	CASSLKANEQYF
TRBD2	few	TRBV11-3	TRBJ2-1	TGTGCCAGCAGTTATGCGGGGACTAGCGACGATGAGCAGTTCTTC	CASSYAGTSDDEQFF
TRBD1	few	TRBV6-1	TRBJ1-3	TGTGCCAGCAAGGGGTACAGGGGTCGAAACACCATATATTTT	CASKGYRGRNTIYF
TRBD2	-	TRBV20-1	TRBJ2-2	TGCAGTGCTAAGACTAGCGGGAGCAATTTTGCCGGGGAGCTGTTTTTT	CSAKTSGSNFAGELFF
-	-	TRBV20-1	TRBJ2-3	TGCAGTGCTAGAGATGTAGCAGATACGCAGTATTTT	CSARDVADTQYF
TRBD1	-	TRBV10-3	TRBJ2-1	TGTGCCATCAGTGGAACCCAGGGGGCGGACAATGAGCAGTTCTTC	CAISGTQGADNEQFF
-	-	TRBV7-9	TRBJ2-1	TGTGCCAGCACTAACTTCGATGAGCAGTTCTTC	CASTNFDEQFF
-	few	TRBV19	TRBJ1-2	TGTGCCAGTACCAGTATAGACCCGGCAACAGCGGCCGGCTATGGCTACACCTTC	CASTSIDPATAAGYGYTF
TRBD2	-	TRBV12-3/TRBV12-4	TRBJ2-3	TGTGCCAGCAGCCCGCGTACGGGCGGGAGGGGCACAGATACGCAGTATTTT	CASSPRTGGRGTDTQYF
TRBD2	many	TRBV7-2	TRBJ2-2	TGTGCCAGCAGCCCCCTTCCGGCGGGAGGTGGGGGGGAGCTGTTTTTT	CASSPLPAGGGGELFF
-	few	TRBV7-6	TRBJ2-1	TGTGCCAGCAGCTTAGGGCCCTATACGGGACGTGAGCAGTTCTTC	CASSLGPYTGREQFF
-	few	TRBV7-8	TRBJ2-1	TGTGCCAGCAGCTTAGCGAGGGGGAGGAATGAGCAGTTCTTC	CASSLARGRNEQFF
-	-	TRBV4-1	TRBJ2-7	TGCGCCAGCAGCCTCGCAGGGTGGGACGAGCAGTACTTC	CASSLAGWDEQYF
-	few	TRBV18	TRBJ1-5	TGTGCCAGCTCACTGGCTGCTGTGGGCAATCAGCCCCAGCATTTT	CASSLAAVGNQPQHF
TRBD1	many	TRBV7-8	TRBJ1-2	TGTGCCAGCAGCTTAAGAGGAGGGACAGACAAGGGTGGCTACACCTTC	CASSLRGGTDKGGYTF
-	few	TRBV6-1	TRBJ1-2	TGTGCCAGCAGTGAAGACCCCCACCCTATACGGGGCTACACCTTC	CASSEDPHPIRGYTF
TRBD2	-	TRBV19	TRBJ2-5	TGTGCCAGTGCCGGGACTAGCGGTGGAGAGACCCAGTACTTC	CASAGTSGGETQYF
-	-	TRBV6-2/TRBV6-3	TRBJ2-3	TGTGCCAGCAGTTATAGCTGGGGCGGTCTCGCAGATACGCAGTATTTT	CASSYSWGGLADTQYF
-	-	TRBV28	TRBJ2-7	TGTGCCAGCATGTCCGGGCGTGGCTCCTACGAGCAGTACTTC	CASMSGRGSYEQYF
-	few	TRBV12-3/TRBV12-4	TRBJ1-2	TGTGCCAGCAGTTTGGGTGCAGAGCTCTATGGCTACACCTTC	CASSLGAELYGYTF
-	few	TRBV12-3/TRBV12-4	TRBJ2-5	TGTGCCAGCAGCCACCCCGGGACCAAAGGGGAGACCCAGTACTTC	CASSHPGTKGETQYF
-	many	TRBV7-2	TRBJ2-3	TGTGCCAGCAGACACGGCACAGATACGCAGTATTTT	CASRHGTDTQYF
-	few	TRBV6-1	TRBJ2-1	TGTGCCAGCAGACGGATTGGTGAGAATGAGCAGTTCTTC	CASRRIGENEQFF
-	-	TRBV6-2/TRBV6-3	TRBJ2-1	TGTGCCAGCAGTTCCCCCTCGGGAGTGCCTGAGCAGTTCTTC	CASSSPSGVPEQFF
-	-	TRBV18	TRBJ1-5	TGTGCCAGCTCACCACCGCAACCACGTAATCAGCCCCAGCATTTT	CASSPPQPRNQPQHF
-	-	TRBV2	TRBJ1-2	TGTGCCAGCAGTGATATGGTAAAACGTGGCTACACCTTC	CASSDMVKRGYTF
-	few	TRBV6-5	TRBJ1-6	TGTGCCAGCAAGCAGGGGAGGGATTCACCCCTCCACTTT	CASKQGRDSPLHF
-	-	TRBV11-3	TRBJ2-1	TGTGCCAGCAGCTTAGATCACCGAGGGGAGTACAATGAGCAGTTCTTC	CASSLDHRGEYNEQFF
-	once	TRBV25-1	TRBJ2-7	TGTGCCAGCGGGGACAAGGCCTACGAGCAGTACTTC	CASGDKAYEQYF
-	-	TRBV20-1	TRBJ2-2	TGCAGTGCCCTCCGGGACCTCAACACCGGGGAGCTGTTTTTT	CSALRDLNTGELFF
TRBD1	-	TRBV5-6	TRBJ1-4	TGTGCCAGCAGCGCCGGGACAGGGGAATCGCCAACTAATGAAAAACTGTTTTTT	CASSAGTGESPTNEKLFF
-	few	TRBV7-9	TRBJ1-2	TGTGCCAGCAGCTTAGGGGTTTCGGGGAGCTATGGCTACACCTTC	CASSLGVSGSYGYTF
TRBD2	-	TRBV18	TRBJ2-7	TGTGCCAGCTCACAGACAGCGGGGACTACCGGCTCCTACGAGCAGTACTTC	CASSQTAGTTGSYEQYF
TRBD2	-	TRBV2	TRBJ2-7	TGTGCCAGCAGGGTTGCGGGAGCGAGCGAGCAGTACTTC	CASRVAGASEQYF
-	many	TRBV6-2/TRBV6-3	TRBJ1-6	TGTGCCAGCAGCCCCCCCGGTGGGGCCCTCCACTTT	CASSPPGGALHF